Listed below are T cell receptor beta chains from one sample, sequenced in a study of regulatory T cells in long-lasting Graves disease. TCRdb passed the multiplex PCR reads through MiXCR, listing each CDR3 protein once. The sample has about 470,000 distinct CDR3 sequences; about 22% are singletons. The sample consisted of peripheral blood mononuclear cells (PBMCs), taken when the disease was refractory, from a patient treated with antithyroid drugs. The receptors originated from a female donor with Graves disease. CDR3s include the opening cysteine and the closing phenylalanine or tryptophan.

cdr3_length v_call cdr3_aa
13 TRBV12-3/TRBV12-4 CASSFRQQETQYF
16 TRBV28 CASSSIPGQPGYGAFF
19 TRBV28 CASSSSPGASGRAYNEQFF
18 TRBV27 CASSLALAPRENTGELFF
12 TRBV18 CASSRGKQPQHF
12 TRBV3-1 CASSRRGYEQYF
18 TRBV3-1 CASSQDRDRVARNTEAFF
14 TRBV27 CASRPSTENTEAFF
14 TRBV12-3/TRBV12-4 CASTGTGANTEAFF
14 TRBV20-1 CSASWAGPGDIQYF
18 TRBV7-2 CASSLRRLAGVGKNIQYF
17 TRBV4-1 CASSQEGIEQGIQPQHF
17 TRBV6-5 CASSSSFYRGKGNTIYF
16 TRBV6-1 CASSRGIRGLFNEQYF
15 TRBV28 CASRRGLAPGYEQYF
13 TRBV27 CASSRQGDETQYF
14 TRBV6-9 CASSSTQGTGELFF
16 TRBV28 CASRITGQGGNQPQHF
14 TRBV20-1 CSAPSGPNTGELFF
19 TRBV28 CASSPPSPVVGFYNSPLHF
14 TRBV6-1 CASSEARAERGYTF
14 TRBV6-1 CASRKQGGTGELFF
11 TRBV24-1 CATTWGTEAFF
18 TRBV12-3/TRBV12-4 CASSPGTGAPYSNQPQHF
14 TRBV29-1 CSAAGLRSNTEAFF
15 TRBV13 CASSFLGKSDYGYTF
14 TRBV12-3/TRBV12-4 CASSSQGAEDTQYF
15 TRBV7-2 CASSFTSGPPETQYF
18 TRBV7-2 CASSLDRDERDSNQPQHF
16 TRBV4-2 CANSRPGGGSNEKLFF
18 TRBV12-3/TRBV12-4 CASSLVRRTDLRNPEAFF
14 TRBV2 CASRTRLGGDEQFF
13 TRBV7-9 CASSLVAGNTIYF
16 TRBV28 CASSPRGSGSVYEQYF
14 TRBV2 CASSEAGGANVLTF
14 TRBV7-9 CASSLAEGARGYTF
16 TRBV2 CASSEALGGRGTEAFF